A single T cell receptor (beta chain) is shown here with its context. The antigen is undetermined. At one of its ends the junction is not consistent with the germline gene, which may arise from a read error. TCRdb analysed the 5' RACE reads with MiXCR anew, one entry per CDR3 protein. The data show about 120,000 distinct CDR3 sequences, 9.5% to 15% seen once. Germline loops: CDR1 SGHTA, CDR2 FQGNSA. The CDR3 totals 14 residues. Time point noted: blood at routine non-recurrence follow-up after resection. No cell sorting; template was whole RNA from tumor, lung tissue or PBMC. These data belong to a study of spatial heterogeneity in lung cancer. The overall study: After resection, follow-up PBMC samples were sequenced when available, at a median of about 2 years later. Alpha-chain sequences were consistently detected in smaller numbers than beta-chain sequences. The library had UMIs, and each TCR and UMI pair averaged more than ten raw reads. Study-wide points: Ubiquitous, expanded tumor-derived TCRs were more frequently observed in blood at resection than at follow-up.

This chain joins TRBV7-2 and TRBJ2-7; 7 nucleotides agree with TRBD1. The specimen was PBMCs, collected at follow-up. This clonotype was obtained from a male donor with early-stage non-small cell lung cancer. Written as DNA, the CDR3 is TGTGCCAGCAGCTTCGGACAGGTTTCCTCCGAGCAGTACTTC. Translating gives CASSFGQVSSEQYF.